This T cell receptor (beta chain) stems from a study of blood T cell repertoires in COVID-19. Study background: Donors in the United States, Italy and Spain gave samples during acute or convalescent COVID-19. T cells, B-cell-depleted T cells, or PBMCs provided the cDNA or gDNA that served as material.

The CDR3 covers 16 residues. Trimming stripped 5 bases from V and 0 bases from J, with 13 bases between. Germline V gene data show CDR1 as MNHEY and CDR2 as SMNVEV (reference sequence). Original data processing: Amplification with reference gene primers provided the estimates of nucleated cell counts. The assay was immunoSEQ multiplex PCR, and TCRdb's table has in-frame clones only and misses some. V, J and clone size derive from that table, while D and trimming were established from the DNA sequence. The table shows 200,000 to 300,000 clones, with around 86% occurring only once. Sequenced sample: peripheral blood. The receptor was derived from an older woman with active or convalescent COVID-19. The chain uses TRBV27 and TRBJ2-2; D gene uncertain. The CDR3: CASSPRLATNTGELFF. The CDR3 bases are TGTGCCAGCAGTCCCAGGCTCGCAACGAACACCGGGGAGCTGTTTTTT.